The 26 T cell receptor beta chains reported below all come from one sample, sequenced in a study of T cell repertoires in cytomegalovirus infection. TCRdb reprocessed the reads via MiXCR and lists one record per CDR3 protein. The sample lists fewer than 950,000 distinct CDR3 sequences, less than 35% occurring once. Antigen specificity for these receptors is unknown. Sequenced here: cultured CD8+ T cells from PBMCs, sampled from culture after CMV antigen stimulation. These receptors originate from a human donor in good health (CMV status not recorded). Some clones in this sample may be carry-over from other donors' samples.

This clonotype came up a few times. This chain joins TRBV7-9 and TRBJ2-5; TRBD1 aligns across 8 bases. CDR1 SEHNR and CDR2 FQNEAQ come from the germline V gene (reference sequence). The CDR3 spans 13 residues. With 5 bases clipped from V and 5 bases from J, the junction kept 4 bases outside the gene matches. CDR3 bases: TGTGCCAGCAGCCAACGGGACAGGGAGACCCAGTACTTC. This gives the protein CASSQRDRETQYF.

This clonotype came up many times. DNA for the CDR3: TGTGCCAGCAGTTACTCCTCAGGGATGGGTGGCTACACCTTC. The encoded protein is CASSYSSGMGGYTF. The chain is built from TRBV6-5 and TRBJ1-2, with D possibly being TRBD1 (5 bases). V lost 0 bases, J lost 7 bases, and 12 bases lay in between. CDR1 is MNHEY and CDR2 is SVGAGI in the germline V gene. The CDR3 contains 14 residues.

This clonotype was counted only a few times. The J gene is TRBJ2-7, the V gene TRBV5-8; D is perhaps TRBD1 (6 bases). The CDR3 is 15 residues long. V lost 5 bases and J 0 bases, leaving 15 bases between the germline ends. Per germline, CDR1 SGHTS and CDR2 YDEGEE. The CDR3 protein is CASSAPGTLSYEQYF. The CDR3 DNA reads TGTGCCAGCAGTGCCCCCGGGACACTCTCCTACGAGCAGTACTTC. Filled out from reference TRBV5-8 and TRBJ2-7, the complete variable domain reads EAGVTQSPTHLIKTRGQQATLRCSPISGHTSVYWYQQALGLGLQFLLWYDEGEERNRGNFPPRFSGRQFPNYSSELNVNALELEDSALYLCASSAPGTLSYEQYFGPGTRLTVT.

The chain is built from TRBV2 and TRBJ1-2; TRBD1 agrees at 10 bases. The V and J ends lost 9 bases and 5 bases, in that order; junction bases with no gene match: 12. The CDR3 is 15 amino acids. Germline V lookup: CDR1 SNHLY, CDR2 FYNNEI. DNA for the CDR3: TGTGCCAGGGAACCCGGGACAGGGGTTTCGTATGGCTACACCTTC. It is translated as CAREPGTGVSYGYTF.

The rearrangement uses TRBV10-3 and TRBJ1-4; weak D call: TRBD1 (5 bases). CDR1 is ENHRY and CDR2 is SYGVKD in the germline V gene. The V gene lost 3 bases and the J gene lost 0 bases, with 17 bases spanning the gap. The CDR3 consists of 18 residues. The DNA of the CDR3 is TGTGCCATCAGTGACCCCCCCGGGGGGGAAGCAACTAATGAAAAACTGTTTTTT. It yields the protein CAISDPPGGEATNEKLFF.

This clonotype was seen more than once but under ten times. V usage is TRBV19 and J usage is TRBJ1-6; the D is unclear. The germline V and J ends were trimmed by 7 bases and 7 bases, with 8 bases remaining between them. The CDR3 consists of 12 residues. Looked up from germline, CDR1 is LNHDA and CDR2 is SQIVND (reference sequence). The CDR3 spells CASTKRNSPLHF. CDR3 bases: TGTGCCAGTACCAAGAGGAATTCACCCCTCCACTTT.

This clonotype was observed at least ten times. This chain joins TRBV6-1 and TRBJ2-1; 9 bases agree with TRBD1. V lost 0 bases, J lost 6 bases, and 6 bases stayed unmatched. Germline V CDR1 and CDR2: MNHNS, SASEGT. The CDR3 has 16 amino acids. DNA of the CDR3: TGTGCCAGCAGTGAAGCTTGGACAGGGGAGTCCAATGAGCAGTTCTTC. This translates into CASSEAWTGESNEQFF.

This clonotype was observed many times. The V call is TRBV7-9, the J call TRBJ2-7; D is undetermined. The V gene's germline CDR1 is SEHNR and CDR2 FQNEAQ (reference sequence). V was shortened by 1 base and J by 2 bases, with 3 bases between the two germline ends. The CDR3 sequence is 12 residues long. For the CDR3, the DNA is TGTGCCAGCAGCTTAGATCCCTACGAGCAGTACGTC. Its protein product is CASSLDPYEQYV.

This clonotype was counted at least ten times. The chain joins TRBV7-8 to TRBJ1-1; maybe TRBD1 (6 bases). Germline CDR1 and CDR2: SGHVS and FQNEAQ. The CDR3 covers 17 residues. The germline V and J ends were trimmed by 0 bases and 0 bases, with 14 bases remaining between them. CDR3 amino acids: CASSLARGGAMNTEAFF. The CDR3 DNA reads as TGTGCCAGCAGCTTAGCCCGCGGGGGGGCCATGAACACTGAAGCTTTCTTT.

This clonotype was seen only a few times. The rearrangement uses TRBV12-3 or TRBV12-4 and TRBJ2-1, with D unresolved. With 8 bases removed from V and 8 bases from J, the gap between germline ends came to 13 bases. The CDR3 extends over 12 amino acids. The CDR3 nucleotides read TGTGCCAGCTCCCGATTATGGGATGAGCAGTTCTTC. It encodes CASSRLWDEQFF.

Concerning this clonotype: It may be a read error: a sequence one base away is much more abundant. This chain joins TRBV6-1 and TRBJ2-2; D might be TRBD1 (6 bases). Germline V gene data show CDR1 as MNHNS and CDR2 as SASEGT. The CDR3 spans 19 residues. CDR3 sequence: CASSEGGPYRVTNTRELFF. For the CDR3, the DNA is TGTGCCAGCAGTGAAGGAGGTCCATACAGGGTGACGAACACCCGGGAGCTGTTTTTT.

Written as DNA, the CDR3 is TGCGCCAGCAGCCAAGTCGGACAGACTTTGAACACTGAAGCTTTCTTT. Translated: CASSQVGQTLNTEAFF. The chain uses TRBV4-1 and TRBJ1-1, with D possibly matching TRBD1 (6 bases). CDR3 length: 16 residues. The V gene's germline CDR1 is MGHRA and CDR2 YSYEKL. Deletions cut 1 base from V and 0 bases from J, with 12 bases between.

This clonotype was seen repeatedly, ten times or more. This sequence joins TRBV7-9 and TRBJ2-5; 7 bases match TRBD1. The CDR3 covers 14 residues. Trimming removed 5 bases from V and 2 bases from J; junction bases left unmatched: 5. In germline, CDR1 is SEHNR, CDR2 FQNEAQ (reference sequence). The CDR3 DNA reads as TGTGCCAGCAGCCTAGGGACAGTTCAAGAGACCCAGTACTTC. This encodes CASSLGTVQETQYF.

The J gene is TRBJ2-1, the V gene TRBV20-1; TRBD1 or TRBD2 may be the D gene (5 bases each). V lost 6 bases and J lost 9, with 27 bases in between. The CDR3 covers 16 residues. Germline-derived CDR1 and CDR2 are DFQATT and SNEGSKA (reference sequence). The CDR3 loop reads CSARGGGGNNVGEQFF. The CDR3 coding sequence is TGCAGTGCCCGAGGCGGTGGGGGTAATAATGTCGGTGAGCAGTTCTTC.

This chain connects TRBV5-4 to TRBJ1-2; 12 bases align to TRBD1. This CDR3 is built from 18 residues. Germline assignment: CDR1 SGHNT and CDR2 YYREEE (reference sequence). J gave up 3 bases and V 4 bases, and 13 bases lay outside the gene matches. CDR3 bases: TGTGCCAGCAGCCCTCCTCCCGGGACAGGGGGCATTTACTATGGCTACACCTTC. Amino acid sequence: CASSPPPGTGGIYYGYTF.

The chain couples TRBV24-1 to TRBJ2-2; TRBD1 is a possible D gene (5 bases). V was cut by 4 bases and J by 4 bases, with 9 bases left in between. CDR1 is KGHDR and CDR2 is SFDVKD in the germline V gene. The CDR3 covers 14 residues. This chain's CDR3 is CATSEDTITGELFF. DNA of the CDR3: TGTGCCACCAGTGAGGACACTATCACCGGGGAGCTGTTTTTT.

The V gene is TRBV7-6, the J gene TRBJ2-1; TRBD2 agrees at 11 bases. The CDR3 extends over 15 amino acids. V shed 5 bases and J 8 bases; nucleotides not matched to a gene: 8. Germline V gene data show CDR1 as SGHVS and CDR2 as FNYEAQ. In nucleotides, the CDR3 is TGTGCCAGCAGCCTTAGCGGGGGGGGTTGGGATGAGCAGTTCTTC. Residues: CASSLSGGGWDEQFF.

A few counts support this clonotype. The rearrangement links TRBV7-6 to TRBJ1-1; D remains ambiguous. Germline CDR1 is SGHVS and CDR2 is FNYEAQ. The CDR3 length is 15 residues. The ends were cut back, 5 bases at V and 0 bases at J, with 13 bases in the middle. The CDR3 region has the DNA TGTGCCAGCAGCCTCCGACGGGATATGAACACTGAAGCTTTCTTT. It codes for CASSLRRDMNTEAFF.

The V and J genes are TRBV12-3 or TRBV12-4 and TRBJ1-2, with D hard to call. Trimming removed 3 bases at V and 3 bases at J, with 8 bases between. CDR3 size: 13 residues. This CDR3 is CASSLPAYYGYTF. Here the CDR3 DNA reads TGTGCCAGCAGTTTGCCGGCGTACTATGGCTACACCTTC.

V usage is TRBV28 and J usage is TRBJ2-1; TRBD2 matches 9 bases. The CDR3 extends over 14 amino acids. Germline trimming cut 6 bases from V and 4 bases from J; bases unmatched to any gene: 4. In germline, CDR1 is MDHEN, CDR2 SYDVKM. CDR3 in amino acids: CASRERGDYNEQFF. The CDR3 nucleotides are TGTGCCAGCAGGGAGCGGGGGGATTACAATGAGCAGTTCTTC.

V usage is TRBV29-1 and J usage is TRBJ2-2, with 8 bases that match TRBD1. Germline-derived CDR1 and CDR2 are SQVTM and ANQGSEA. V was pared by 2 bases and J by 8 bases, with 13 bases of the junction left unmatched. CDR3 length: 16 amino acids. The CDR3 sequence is CSVESAGTGLAGELFF. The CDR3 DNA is TGCAGCGTTGAATCGGCCGGGACAGGTCTAGCAGGGGAGCTGTTTTTT.

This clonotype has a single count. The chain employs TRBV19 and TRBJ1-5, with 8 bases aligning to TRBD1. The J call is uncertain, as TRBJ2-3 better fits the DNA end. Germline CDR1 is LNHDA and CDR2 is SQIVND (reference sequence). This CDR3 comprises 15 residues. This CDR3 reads CASSRNTGGNQPQYF. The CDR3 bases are TGTGCCAGTAGTAGAAACACAGGGGGAAATCAGCCCCAGTATTTT.

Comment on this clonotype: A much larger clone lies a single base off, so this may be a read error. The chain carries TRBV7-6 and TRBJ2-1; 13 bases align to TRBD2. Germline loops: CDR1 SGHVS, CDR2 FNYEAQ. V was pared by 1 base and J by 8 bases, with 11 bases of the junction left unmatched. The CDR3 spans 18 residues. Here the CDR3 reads CASSLVGTSGVLWDEQFF. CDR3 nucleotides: TGTGCCAGCAGCTTAGTCGGGACTAGCGGGGTCCTGTGGGATGAGCAGTTCTTC. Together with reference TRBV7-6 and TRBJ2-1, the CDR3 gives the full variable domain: GAGVSQSPRYKVTKRGQDVALRCDPISGHVSLYWYRQALGQGPEFLTYFNYEAQQDKSGLPNDRFSAERPEGSISTLTIQRTEQRDSAMYRCASSLVGTSGVLWDEQFFGPGTRLTVL.

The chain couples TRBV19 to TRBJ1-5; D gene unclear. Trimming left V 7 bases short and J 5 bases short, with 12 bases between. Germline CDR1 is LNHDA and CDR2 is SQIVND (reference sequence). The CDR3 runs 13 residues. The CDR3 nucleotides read TGTGCCAGTACCATTTCCCTCTATCAGCCCCAGCATTTT. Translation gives CASTISLYQPQHF.

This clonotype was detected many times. The CDR3 region has the DNA TGTGCCAGCAGATTGAAGCGCGGCTACACCTTC. Translating it yields CASRLKRGYTF. The rearrangement joins TRBV12-3 or TRBV12-4 to TRBJ1-2, with D unresolved. The length of the CDR3 is 11 residues. Trimming left V 6 bases short and J 8 bases short, with 10 bases between.

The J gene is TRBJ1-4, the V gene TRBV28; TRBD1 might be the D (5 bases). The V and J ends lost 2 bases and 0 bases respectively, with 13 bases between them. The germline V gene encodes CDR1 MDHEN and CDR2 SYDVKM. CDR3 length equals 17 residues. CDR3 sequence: CASSLQGGLTTNEKLFF. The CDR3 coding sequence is TGTGCCAGCAGTTTACAGGGAGGATTAACAACTAATGAAAAACTGTTTTTT.